This TCR beta chain was profiled in a study of blood T cell repertoires in COVID-19 (dated by TCRdb to 2018 to 2020). About the full investigation: Samples covering the acute and convalescent phases of COVID-19 were provided by collaborators in the United States, Italy and Spain. The material from the prospective study consisted of cDNA or gDNA derived from T cells, B-cell-depleted T cells, or PBMCs. The dataset comprised deeply sampled blood TCRbeta repertoires from subjects exposed to, actively infected with, or recovered from COVID-19. The repertoires were made available in a free public database intended to serve as a resource for research on the immune response to SARS-CoV-2. Samples came from the ongoing ImmuneRACE study (first 160 participants) plus 1,254 subjects from 6 global collaborators. A de-identified subject ID, COVID-19 status, age in years and sex were almost always included in the sample metadata. Where available, HLA class I and class II types were obtained from metadata supplied by the sample provider rather than from assay-based typing. Overall study outcomes, separate from this receptor: The quantity of clinical and demographic metadata differed by source and by participant and was supplied without curation.

Compared with germline, V lacks 6 bases and J lacks 8 bases; bases without a gene match: 12. There are 15 amino acids in the CDR3, from cysteine to phenylalanine inclusive. CDR3 DNA is the only sequence kept; it has 45 bases, read in frame from the first base. Via the germline V gene, CDR1 is ENHRY and CDR2 SYGVKD. To note about this clone: The antigen this receptor binds is unknown. The input lacks base qualities; no much larger clone sits a single base away.

The immunoSEQ Assay, a bias-controlled multiplex PCR, was used to amplify TCRbeta CDR3 regions from genomic DNA. The study's processing was this. Within the assay, amplification of reference gene primers was used to estimate how many nucleated cells each sample contained. To quantify the absolute abundance of each unique TCRbeta CDR3 rearrangement, sequence reads were collapsed and filtered. For each sample, productive Simpson clonality was calculated as the square root of Simpson's diversity index over productive rearrangements. Drawn from immuneACCESS, this table holds only the in-frame rearrangements with V and J called that TCRdb kept. Clones are partly lost; checked studies trace under half to an unresolved V gene and leave the rest unexplained. V and J calls and clone size are as listed in that table; D and trimming were resolved from the DNA. Recorded for this sample are 340,000 or so clones; roughly 87% of them occurred a single time. The biggest ten clones account for 1% of the sample.

Collaborating institutions collected whole blood in K2EDTA tubes following their own protocols. For TCRbeta analysis, collaborators shipped samples in one of three forms: frozen whole blood, isolated PBMCs, or DNA extracted from either of those sample types. This sequence was found in a man aged 50 or older with active or convalescent COVID-19. Recombination connected TRBV10-3 to TRBJ2-1; 8 bases in the junction line up with TRBD2. Sample: peripheral blood. The CDR3 reads CAIRTSDLLADEQFF. The nucleotide sequence reads TGTGCCATCAGGACTAGCGATCTCTTAGCCGATGAGCAGTTCTTC.